A selection of T cell receptor beta chains follows, all from one sample in a study of shared clonotypes between healthy human individuals. The protocol was immunoSEQ multiplex PCR, while the TCRdb copy is restricted to in-frame clones and leaves out a portion. The repertoire holds a few million clones, with 90% to 95% as singletons. The sequenced sample consisted of naive CD4+ T cells sorted from blood. These receptors all stem from a man between 18 and 29 years old in good health. CDR3s include the opening cysteine and the closing phenylalanine or tryptophan. Fields, in order: J gene, clone size, D gene, V gene, CDR3 DNA, CDR3 protein. The D gene is left open where the match is weak. Clone size appears in some rows only: once, few, many, or a class for an expanded clone.

TRBJ2-5,-,TRBD2,TRBV7-9,TGTGCCAGCAGCTTAGGGACTAGCGGGATCCCGAAAGAGACCCAGTACTTC,CASSLGTSGIPKETQYF
TRBJ2-5,-,TRBD2,TRBV9,TGTGCCAGCAGCCCCCGGGAGCGGGGGACGGAGACCCAGTACTTC,CASSPRERGTETQYF
TRBJ2-5,-,-,TRBV19,TGTGCCAGTAGTTCAAGTGGTCAAGAGACCCAGTACTTC,CASSSSGQETQYF
TRBJ1-4,-,-,TRBV18,TGTGCCAGCTCACCACCTGGGCAAAATGAAAAACTGTTTTTT,CASSPPGQNEKLFF
TRBJ2-6,-,-,TRBV6-5,TGTGCCAGCAGTTACGGCAAATTGGGTGGGGCCAACGTCCTGACTTTC,CASSYGKLGGANVLTF
TRBJ1-2,-,TRBD1,TRBV30,TGTGCCTGGAGTGGGGGGGGACAGGCGACCTATGGCTACACCTTC,CAWSGGGQATYGYTF
TRBJ1-1,-,-,TRBV6-5,TGTGCCAGCAGTTACTCGATGGGTGACGCTTTCTTT,CASSYSMGDAFF
TRBJ1-1,-,-,TRBV2,TGTGCCAGCAGTGAAGAAGACGGGATACGTACTGAAGCTTTCTTT,CASSEEDGIRTEAFF
TRBJ2-3,once,TRBD2,TRBV7-2,TGTGCCAGCAGCTTAGCCGGGACTAGCGGGAGAAATACGCAGTATTTT,CASSLAGTSGRNTQYF
TRBJ2-1,-,-,TRBV5-4,TGTGCCAGCAGCGACGGGGGCAGTGAGCAGTTCTTC,CASSDGGSEQFF
TRBJ1-3,-,-,TRBV28,TGTGCCAGCAGTTTGCTTGGTAAGGGGACCCGCTCTGGAAACACCATATATTTT,CASSLLGKGTRSGNTIYF
TRBJ1-1,-,-,TRBV27,TGTGCCAGCAGTTTGGCCAGGAACACTGAAGCTTTCTTT,CASSLARNTEAFF
TRBJ1-2,-,-,TRBV6-6,TGTGCCAGCAGTCCCAAGGGCGCCCCTAACTATGGCTACACCTTC,CASSPKGAPNYGYTF
TRBJ1-3,-,-,TRBV9,TGTGCCAGCAGCGTATCGGCGGCCTTCGGGTTTAACACCATATATTTT,CASSVSAAFGFNTIYF
TRBJ1-3,-,-,TRBV5-6,TGTGCCAGCAGCTTGCAGAACACCATATATTTT,CASSLQNTIYF
TRBJ1-1,-,-,TRBV7-6,TGTGCCAGCAGCCCCAACACTGTAACTGAAGCTTTCTTT,CASSPNTVTEAFF